This note documents a single T cell receptor beta chain sequence. This sample was taken from a study of sequential checkpoint blockade in melanoma. Study background: Patients were randomized 1:1 to nivolumab-then-ipilimumab or ipilimumab-then-nivolumab first-line. After both sequences, patients received maintenance nivolumab.

The table came from immunoSEQ multiplex PCR; TCRdb's copy has only in-frame clones and leaves some out. In the table there are about 9,900 clones, around 71% of which are singletons. The sample's treatment: randomized to nivolumab then ipilimumab (arm A) or the reverse (arm B). No patient had prior DNA-damaging chemotherapy. Sorted cells were live CD3+CD8+, lacking CD19 and CD56, from PBMCs. This CDR3 is 13 amino acids long. CDR1 and CDR2 from the germline V gene are MDHEN and SYDVKM. V was trimmed by 5 bases and J by 4 bases, leaving 12 bases between them. The sample was CD8+ T cells sorted from blood (inferred from file names), taken from a patient given nivolumab and ipilimumab in sequence. V and J are TRBV28 and TRBJ2-7, with D unclear. The origin of this receptor is a human donor with melanoma. The CDR3 DNA reads TGTGCCAGCAGTCCCCTCACTTTGTACGAGCAGTACTTC. Its protein is CASSPLTLYEQYF.